This TCR beta chain was documented in a study of blood T cells in healthy people across ages. Regarding this clonotype: As yet, its antigen is unknown.

Through a sample-barcoded 5' primer and a J-beta primer mix, a second PCR was run for roughly 6 to 11 cycles. Via MiXCR, TCRdb re-called the 5' RACE reads, giving one row per CDR3 protein. The profile shows hundreds of thousands of distinct CDR3 sequences, over 20% of them singletons. Every sample had a minimum of 6.5 million PBMCs isolated. Overall study findings and caveats: A roughly linear age-dependent decrease characterized TCR beta diversity per million T cells. A greater number of naive CD4+ cells and higher diversity distinguished long-lived donors from aged donors.

Sequencing was carried out using blood. The receptor comes from a man in his 70s in good health.

The CDR3 is CSVDTGAYEQYF. As DNA, the CDR3 is TGCAGCGTCGACACAGGGGCATACGAGCAGTACTTC. V is TRBV29-1 and J is TRBJ2-5; the match to TRBD1 covers 7 bases. The J call may be faulty, since TRBJ2-7 better matches the DNA end. The CDR3 runs 12 residues. The V gene's germline CDR1 is SQVTM and CDR2 ANQGSEA.